The 7 T cell receptor beta chains reported below all come from one sample, sequenced in a study of PD-1 blockade in classical Hodgkin lymphoma. Assay: immunoSEQ multiplex PCR; the TCRdb copy retains only in-frame clones and omits some. The sample lists about 9,500 clones, just over 85% occurring once. Indicated time point: newly diagnosed, previously untreated cHL patient sample. Through magnetic negative selection, CD8+ T cells were separated from PBMCs that had been thawed. The sequenced material came from CD8+ T cells from blood. These receptors were obtained from a human donor with classical Hodgkin lymphoma.

The chain links TRBV4-1 to TRBJ2-1, with D possibly TRBD2 on 5 matching bases. CDR1 MGHRA and CDR2 YSYEKL come from the germline V gene. Between the trimmed V and J ends, which lost 4 bases and 7 bases, there was a span of 11 bases. The CDR3 runs 13 residues. CDR3 DNA: TGCGCCAGCAGCCCCACGGGAATGAATGAGCAGTTCTTC. This gives the protein CASSPTGMNEQFF.

The rearrangement uses TRBV19 and TRBJ2-7, with D uncertain. The length of the CDR3 is 14 residues. The germline CDR1 and CDR2 sequences are LNHDA and SQIVND (reference sequence). Trimming pared 6 bases from V and 0 bases from J, leaving 12 bases between. The CDR3 DNA follows: TGTGCCAGTAGCTGGACGGCAAGCTCCTACGAGCAGTACTTC. This translates into CASSWTASSYEQYF.

This chain uses TRBV5-8 with TRBJ1-1, with D tentatively TRBD1 (6 bases). Germline loops: CDR1 SGHTS, CDR2 YDEGEE. The CDR3 length is 19 residues. Trimming removed 5 bases from V and 0 bases from J, with 26 bases in between. In DNA, the CDR3 is TGTGCCAGCAGGATATCAGGGGCCCAGACTTCTACCATGAACACTGAAGCTTTCTTT. It is translated as CASRISGAQTSTMNTEAFF.

The rearrangement joins TRBV18 to TRBJ2-1; D gene uncertain. The CDR3 runs 16 residues. Trimming took 3 bases from V and 3 from J, leaving 15 bases between them. Per germline, CDR1 KGHSH and CDR2 LQKENI. DNA for the CDR3: TGTGCCAGCTCACCCCAACAACGGGCTGGCTACAATGAGCAGTTCTTC. Translated: CASSPQQRAGYNEQFF.

This sequence joins TRBV19 and TRBJ2-7; 8 bases align to TRBD2. The CDR3 runs to 13 residues. After removal of 6 bases from V and 4 bases from J, the junction contained 5 bases not matched to a gene. Per germline, CDR1 LNHDA and CDR2 SQIVND (reference sequence). CDR3 loop: CASSMGLVYEQYF. Written as DNA, the CDR3 is TGTGCCAGTAGCATGGGACTAGTGTACGAGCAGTACTTC.

V usage is TRBV6-1 and J usage is TRBJ1-5; the D gene is possibly TRBD1 (5 bases). From germline, CDR1 is MNHNS and CDR2 SASEGT. This CDR3 is 16 amino acids long. Trimming shortened V by 3 bases and J by 0 bases, and 12 bases separated the two germline ends. CDR3 nucleotides: TGTGCCAGCAGTGACTGGGGGGTCTATAGCAATCAGCCCCAGCATTTT. Amino acid sequence: CASSDWGVYSNQPQHF.

This clone was counted only a few times. V usage is TRBV19 and J usage is TRBJ1-1; D gene unclear. Germline CDR1 and CDR2: LNHDA and SQIVND (reference sequence). Deletions cut 1 base from V and 11 bases from J, with 11 bases between. This CDR3 comprises 12 residues. This CDR3 reads CASSIAGRSAFF. Written as DNA, the CDR3 is TGTGCCAGTAGTATAGCAGGTCGTTCGGCTTTCTTT.